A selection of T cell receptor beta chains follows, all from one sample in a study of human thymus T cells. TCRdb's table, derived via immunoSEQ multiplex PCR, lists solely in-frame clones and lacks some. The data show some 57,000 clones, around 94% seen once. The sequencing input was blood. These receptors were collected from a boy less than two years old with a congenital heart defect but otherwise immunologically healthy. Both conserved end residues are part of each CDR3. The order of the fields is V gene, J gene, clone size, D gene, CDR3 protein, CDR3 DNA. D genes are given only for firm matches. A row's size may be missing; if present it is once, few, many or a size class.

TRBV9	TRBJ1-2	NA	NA	CASSTRTASYGYTF	TGTGCCAGCAGCACCAGGACAGCAAGCTATGGCTACACCTTC
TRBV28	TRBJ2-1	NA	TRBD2	CASSPYPHRLAGERSEQFF	TGTGCCAGCAGTCCGTACCCCCATCGACTAGCGGGAGAGAGGAGTGAGCAGTTCTTC
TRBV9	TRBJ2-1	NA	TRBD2	CASSPQRGVNEQFF	TGTGCCAGCAGCCCTCAGCGGGGGGTGAATGAGCAGTTCTTC
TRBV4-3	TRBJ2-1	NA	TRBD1	CASAPQAGGVRQFF	TGCGCCAGCGCCCCGCAGGCAGGGGGCGTGAGGCAGTTCTTC
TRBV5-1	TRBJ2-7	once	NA	CASSSSGTSSYEQYF	TGCGCCAGCAGCTCAAGCGGAACTAGCTCCTACGAGCAGTACTTC
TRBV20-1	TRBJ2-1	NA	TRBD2	CSARGLARQFF	TGCAGTGCTAGGGGACTAGCCCGGCAGTTCTTC
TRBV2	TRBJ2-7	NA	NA	CASSEVLTADPYEQYF	TGTGCCAGCAGTGAGGTGCTTACGGCGGACCCCTACGAGCAGTACTTC
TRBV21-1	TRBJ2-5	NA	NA	CASSNGLAGGLNQETQYF	TGTGCCAGCAGCAATGGACTAGCGGGAGGCCTAAACCAAGAGACCCAGTACTTC
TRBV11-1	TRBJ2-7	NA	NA	CASSRTGSSYEQYF	TGTGCCAGCAGCCGCACAGGGAGCTCCTACGAGCAGTACTTC
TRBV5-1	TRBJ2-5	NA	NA	CASSLWEVETQYF	TGCGCCAGCAGCTTATGGGAGGTGGAGACCCAGTACTTC
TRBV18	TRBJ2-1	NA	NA	CASSPPSGYNEQFF	TGTGCCAGCTCACCCCCGTCGGGGTACAATGAGCAGTTCTTC
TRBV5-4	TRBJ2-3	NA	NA	CAPGQGGDTQYF	TGTGCCCCTGGGCAGGGAGGAGATACGCAGTATTTT
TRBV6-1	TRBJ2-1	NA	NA	CASSEAATAYNEQFF	TGTGCCAGCAGTGAAGCGGCGACGGCCTACAATGAGCAGTTCTTC
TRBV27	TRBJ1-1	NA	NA	CASSPRGGWFEAFF	TGTGCCAGCAGTCCAAGAGGGGGGTGGTTTGAAGCTTTCTTT
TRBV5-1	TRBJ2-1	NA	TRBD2	CASRLGLASNEQFF	TGCGCCAGTCGTTTGGGACTAGCGAGCAATGAGCAGTTCTTC
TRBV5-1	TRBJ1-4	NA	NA	CASKYGRNEKLFF	TGCGCCAGCAAATATGGCCGGAATGAAAAACTGTTTTTT
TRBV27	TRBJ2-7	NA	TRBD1	CASSLWGTGRYEQYF	TGTGCCAGCAGTTTGTGGGGGACAGGGCGCTACGAGCAGTACTTC
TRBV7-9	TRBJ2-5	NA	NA	CASSLGRYGQFQETQYF	TGTGCCAGCAGCTTAGGTAGGTACGGACAATTCCAAGAGACCCAGTACTTC
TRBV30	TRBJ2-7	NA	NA	CAWSVYLGNEQYF	TGTGCCTGGAGTGTATATTTAGGGAACGAGCAGTACTTC
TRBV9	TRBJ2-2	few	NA	CASRNTGELFF	TGTGCCAGCAGGAACACCGGGGAGCTGTTTTTT
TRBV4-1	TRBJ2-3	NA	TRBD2	CASSQALREGQADTQYF	TGCGCCAGCAGCCAAGCGTTGCGGGAGGGCCAGGCAGATACGCAGTATTTT
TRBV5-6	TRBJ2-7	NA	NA	CASWDSQTSYEQYF	TGTGCCAGCTGGGACTCCCAGACATCCTACGAGCAGTACTTC
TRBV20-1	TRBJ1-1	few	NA	CSARGGTEAFF	TGCAGTGCTAGGGGAGGCACTGAAGCTTTCTTT
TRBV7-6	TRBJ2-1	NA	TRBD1	CASTYGLGQSSYNEQFF	TGTGCCAGCACCTACGGGCTGGGACAGAGCTCCTACAATGAGCAGTTCTTC
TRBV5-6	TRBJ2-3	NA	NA	CASRGMGLSTDTQYF	TGTGCCAGCAGGGGCATGGGACTGAGCACAGATACGCAGTATTTT
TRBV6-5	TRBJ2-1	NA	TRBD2	CASSPLAGEDEQFF	TGTGCCAGCAGTCCCCTAGCGGGAGAGGATGAGCAGTTCTTC
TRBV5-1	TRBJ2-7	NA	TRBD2	CASSLLSSGYEQYF	TGCGCCAGCAGCTTGTTATCTAGCGGCTACGAGCAGTACTTC
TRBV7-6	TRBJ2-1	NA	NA	CASSLAVSSYNEQFF	TGTGCCAGCAGCTTAGCGGTTAGCTCCTACAATGAGCAGTTCTTC
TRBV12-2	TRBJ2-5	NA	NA	CASRLETGETQYF	TGTGCAAGTCGCTTAGAGACAGGGGAGACCCAGTACTTC